Below, 32 T cell receptor beta chains from the same sample are listed, as sequenced in a study of blood T cells in healthy people across ages. A second PCR, run for about 7 to 11 cycles, used a sample-barcoded 5' primer plus a J-beta primer mix. TCRdb processed the 5' RACE reads anew with MiXCR; each CDR3 protein has one entry. The sample has 920,000 or so distinct CDR3 sequences, 35% to 50% seen once; the top ten hold approximately 20%. Sequenced material: blood. These receptors all come from a woman aged 55-70 years in good health.

This clonotype has a handful of counts. The CDR3 DNA reads as TGTGCCAGCAGGCGCAGGGGAGAGGATGAAAAACTGTTTTTT. Amino acid sequence: CASRRRGEDEKLFF. This sequence joins TRBV14 and TRBJ1-4; D may be TRBD1 (6 bases). Germline assignment: CDR1 SGHDN and CDR2 FVKESK. The CDR3 is made up of 14 amino acids. V lost 6 bases, J lost 6 bases, and 14 bases lay in between.

This clonotype was recorded a few times. The genes are TRBV15 and TRBJ2-7, with 10 nucleotides matching TRBD2. J lost 7 bases, V lost 0 bases, and 12 bases had no gene match. CDR3 length: 17 residues. The germline V gene encodes CDR1 LNHNV and CDR2 YYDKDF (reference sequence). The CDR3 DNA reads as TGTGCCACCAGCAGAGACAATAGCGGGAGGCGCTACAATGAGCAGTACTTC. Translation gives CATSRDNSGRRYNEQYF.

This clonotype has only a few counts. This chain uses TRBV5-1 with TRBJ2-5, with 7 bases fitting TRBD2. Unmatched junction bases numbered 10, after V lost 6 bases and J lost 2 bases. CDR1 is SGHRS, CDR2 YFSETQ, per germline. The length of the CDR3 is 15 residues. CDR3 in amino acids: CASTLTSSGQETQYF. CDR3 in DNA: TGCGCCAGCACCCTTACGTCTAGCGGTCAAGAGACCCAGTACTTC.

CDR3 protein: CASTRRWDSRNSPLHF. The CDR3 DNA reads as TGTGCCAGCACCAGACGTTGGGACAGTAGGAATTCACCCCTCCACTTT. J is TRBJ1-6 and V is TRBV2; 7 positions match TRBD1. From germline, CDR1 is SNHLY and CDR2 FYNNEI. Unmatched junction bases numbered 13, after V lost 7 bases and J lost 7 bases. This CDR3 is built from 16 residues.

The genes are TRBV6-2 or TRBV6-3 and TRBJ1-1; 7 bases fit TRBD1. Germline CDR1 and CDR2: MNHEY and SVGEGT. V shed 6 bases and J 3 bases; nucleotides not matched to a gene: 4. The CDR3 consists of 13 residues. The CDR3 bases are TGTGCCAGCAGGCGACAGGGAGACACTGAAGCTTTCTTT. It encodes CASRRQGDTEAFF.

The gene calls are TRBV5-1 and TRBJ2-3; TRBD2 matches 16 bases. The CDR3 has 17 residues. Unmatched junction bases numbered 7, after V lost 5 bases and J lost 4 bases. Germline loops: CDR1 SGHRS, CDR2 YFSETQ. CDR3 sequence (DNA): TGCGCCAGCAGGAGGGGACTAGCGGGAGGGTCCGCAGATACGCAGTATTTT. Amino acid sequence: CASRRGLAGGSADTQYF.

Worth noting for this clonotype: The junction shows a germline mismatch at one end, possibly a read error. This chain joins TRBV7-9 and TRBJ2-7; 9 positions agree with TRBD2. The J call may be in error: the DNA end matches TRBJ2-5 better. The CDR3 has 16 amino acids. The germline V gene encodes CDR1 SEHNR and CDR2 FQNEAQ (reference sequence). CDR3 coding DNA: TGTGTCAGCAGCTCTCCAAGCGGGAGGTGGAGAGAGACCCAGTACTTC. Its translation is CVSSSPSGRWRETQYF.

This clonotype showed up just a few times. This chain connects TRBV12-3 or TRBV12-4 to TRBJ2-7, with 7 nucleotides matching TRBD2. CDR3 size: 15 residues. V gave up 1 base and J gave up 2 bases; unmatched junction bases: 5. The DNA for the CDR3 is TGTGCCAGCAGTTTAGGAGCGGGAAACCCCTACGAGCAGTACTTC. It specifies CASSLGAGNPYEQYF.

The V call is TRBV6-2 or TRBV6-3, the J call TRBJ1-2; TRBD1 matches at 7 bases. CDR3 size: 15 residues. V was clipped by 6 bases and J by 4 bases; unmatched bases: 11. Germline assignment: CDR1 MNHEY and CDR2 SVGEGT. The CDR3 reads CASRDRPTGTYGYTF. CDR3 nucleotide sequence: TGTGCCAGCAGGGATCGACCGACAGGGACCTATGGCTACACCTTC.

The chain is built from TRBV19 and TRBJ2-1; 12 bases are shared with TRBD2. Germline CDR1 reads LNHDA; CDR2 reads SQIVND (reference sequence). There are 17 residues in the CDR3. V trimming: 5 bases; J trimming: 8 bases; junction bases outside the gene matches: 13. Here the CDR3 reads CASSPNPLAGGWDEQFF. DNA for the CDR3: TGTGCCAGTAGTCCGAACCCACTAGCGGGAGGTTGGGATGAGCAGTTCTTC.

In its sample, this clonotype was seen many times. V is TRBV29-1 and J is TRBJ1-5; D possibly corresponds to TRBD1 (5 bases). Germline values: CDR1 SQVTM, CDR2 ANQGSEA. CDR3 length equals 13 residues. V dropped 0 bases and J dropped 7 bases, with 10 bases sitting between them. CDR3 DNA: TGCAGCGTTGAAGAGGCCGAGGGGCAGCCCCAGCATTTT. Protein sequence: CSVEEAEGQPQHF.

V and J are TRBV7-9 and TRBJ2-5; 8 bases agree with TRBD1. From germline, CDR1 is SEHNR and CDR2 FQNEAQ (reference sequence). The CDR3 is 16 residues long. The J segment lost 3 bases and the V segment lost 4 bases, leaving 10 bases of the junction unmatched. Here the CDR3 DNA reads TGTGCCAGCAGCTCCCCCCTGGACAGGGATAAAGAGACCCAGTACTTC. Amino acids: CASSSPLDRDKETQYF.

The V call is TRBV14, the J call TRBJ1-4; D perhaps matches TRBD1 (6 bases). Germline V gene data show CDR1 as SGHDN and CDR2 as FVKESK. The V and J ends lost 0 bases and 10 bases respectively, with 12 bases between them. CDR3 size: 14 residues. This chain's CDR3 is CASSQEGAPAKLFF. CDR3 coding DNA: TGTGCCAGCAGCCAAGAGGGGGCTCCGGCAAAACTGTTTTTT.

The sample holds a few counts of this clonotype. The J gene is TRBJ2-5, the V gene TRBV11-2; D perhaps matches TRBD2 (6 bases). The length of the CDR3 is 13 residues. The germline gives CDR1 SGHAT, CDR2 FQNNGV. V gave up 6 bases and J gave up 9 bases, with 17 bases separating them. As DNA, the CDR3 is TGTGCCAGCAGACCTGGGACGTCGGGGGCCCAGTACTTC. Its translation is CASRPGTSGAQYF. The variable domain in full, with the rest retrieved from reference TRBV11-2 and TRBJ2-5, is EAGVAQSPRYKIIEKRQSVAFWCNPISGHATLYWYQQILGQGPKLLIQFQNNGVVDDSQLPKDRFSAERLKGVDSTLKIQPAKLEDSAVYLCASRPGTSGAQYFGPGTRLLVL.

This clonotype was seen only a few times. V and J are TRBV20-1 and TRBJ2-3, with 8 positions matching TRBD2. The germline V gene has CDR1 DFQATT and CDR2 SNEGSKA (reference sequence). J was trimmed by 6 bases and V by 2 bases; bases with no gene match: 7. The CDR3 covers 14 residues. As DNA, the CDR3 is TGCAGTGCTAGATCCTTGGTAGCGGGGGATACGCAGTATTTT. Translating it yields CSARSLVAGDTQYF.

V and J are TRBV11-2 and TRBJ1-2; 10 positions match TRBD1. The CDR3 has 17 amino acids. Unmatched junction bases numbered 8, after V lost 0 bases and J lost 4 bases. CDR1 is SGHAT, CDR2 FQNNGV, per germline. The DNA for the CDR3 is TGTGCCAGCAGCTTAGAGACAGGGGGCTTTTTTGGCTATGGCTACACCTTC. Protein sequence: CASSLETGGFFGYGYTF.

The genes are TRBV12-3 or TRBV12-4 and TRBJ2-2; the D is unclear. This CDR3 has 13 amino acids. Deletions cut 5 bases from V and 5 bases from J, with 9 bases between. The CDR3 DNA is TGTGCCAGCAGTGTATTCGAGACCGGGGAGCTGTTTTTT. Translated, it gives CASSVFETGELFF.

This clonotype was found once. V is TRBV4-2 and J is TRBJ2-7; TRBD1 agrees at 9 bases. Germline CDR1 LGHNA, CDR2 YNFKEQ. The CDR3 totals 18 residues. The junction had 14 bases not matched to a gene; V was cut back by 0 bases and J by 5 bases. The CDR3 DNA reads TGTGCCAGCAGCCAAGATAGCCAAGTGGGACAGGGTCCCGACGAGCAGTACTTC. Translating gives CASSQDSQVGQGPDEQYF.

V usage is TRBV24-1 and J usage is TRBJ1-2; weak D call: TRBD1 (5 bases). Germline lookup yields CDR1 KGHDR and CDR2 SFDVKD. This CDR3 has 14 amino acids. V lost 7 bases to trimming and J lost 6 bases, with 17 bases between them. Here the CDR3 DNA reads TGTGCCACCAGCCCCGGAAGGGACCGGGATGGCTACACCTTC. Its translation is CATSPGRDRDGYTF.

This clonotype was detected only a few times. The CDR3 here is CSAALPRGQSYEQYF. The CDR3 nucleotides are TGCAGTGCCGCCCTCCCCCGGGGGCAATCCTACGAGCAGTACTTC. This sequence joins TRBV20-1 and TRBJ2-7, with D perhaps being TRBD1 or TRBD2 (6 bases each). V lost 6 bases and J lost 1, with 19 bases in between. Germline V gene lookup returns CDR1 DFQATT and CDR2 SNEGSKA (reference sequence). The CDR3 is 15 residues long.

The V and J genes are TRBV28 and TRBJ2-6; 10 bases line up with TRBD1. This CDR3 has 19 residues. Germline V lookup: CDR1 MDHEN, CDR2 SYDVKM. V lost 2 bases, J lost 3 bases, and 10 bases stayed unmatched. The CDR3 spells CASSLGWGQGLGGANVLTF. CDR3 nucleotides: TGTGCCAGCAGTTTAGGCTGGGGACAGGGGTTAGGTGGGGCCAACGTCCTGACTTTC.

This clonotype occurred many times. The chain combines TRBV20-1 with TRBJ2-1; D not resolved. CDR1 is DFQATT and CDR2 is SNEGSKA in the germline V gene (reference sequence). Trimming removed 5 bases at V and 6 bases at J, with 8 bases between. The CDR3 extends over 11 amino acids. The CDR3 region is CSAHQSNEQFF. In nucleotides, the CDR3 is TGCAGTGCTCACCAATCCAATGAGCAGTTCTTC.

The chain joins TRBV27 to TRBJ2-3; D is unclear. The CDR3 spans 16 residues. CDR1 MNHEY and CDR2 SMNVEV come from the germline V gene (reference sequence). The V and J ends lost 2 bases and 0 bases respectively, with 12 bases between them. DNA for the CDR3: TGTGCCAGCAGTTTACGGGCTATCACTAGCACAGATACGCAGTATTTT. It encodes CASSLRAITSTDTQYF.

The rearrangement links TRBV4-1 to TRBJ2-1; D could derive from TRBD1 or TRBD2 (5 bases each). The end of the DNA aligns better with TRBJ2-7, so the J call may be wrong. CDR3 length equals 15 residues. The germline gives CDR1 MGHRA, CDR2 YSYEKL. The CDR3 bases are TGCGCCAGCAGCCCCGGTGGGGGTCCATACAATGAGCAGTACTTC. This codes for CASSPGGGPYNEQYF.

The chain employs TRBV20-1 and TRBJ2-2; possibly TRBD2 for D (5 bases). This CDR3 is built from 17 residues. V was cut by 0 bases and J by 4 bases, with 18 bases left in between. Germline V gene sequence: CDR1 DFQATT, CDR2 SNEGSKA (reference sequence). The CDR3 here is CSARDLSSRSGTGELFF. The CDR3 nucleotides read TGCAGTGCTAGAGATCTCAGTTCCAGGAGCGGCACCGGGGAGCTGTTTTTT.

This clonotype was observed at least ten times. This rearrangement joins TRBV20-1 to TRBJ2-7; 15 positions match TRBD2. CDR3 length: 14 residues. The germline V gene has CDR1 DFQATT and CDR2 SNEGSKA (reference sequence). The ends lost 6 bases at V and 7 bases at J; junction bases unmatched: 7. This CDR3 is CSATGLAGGGEQYF. The DNA of the CDR3 is TGCAGTGCAACGGGACTAGCGGGAGGCGGGGAGCAGTACTTC.

The CDR3 protein is CASSQAVAGASYNEQFF. As DNA, the CDR3 is TGTGCCAGCAGCCAAGCGGTGGCAGGGGCGAGCTACAATGAGCAGTTCTTC. This chain connects TRBV3-1 to TRBJ2-1; possibly TRBD1 for D (6 bases). The CDR3 consists of 17 residues. The V gene's germline CDR1 is LGHDT and CDR2 YNNKEL (reference sequence). Trimming pared 1 base from V and 3 bases from J, leaving 16 bases between.

The V call is TRBV5-6, the J call TRBJ2-1; TRBD1 matches at 7 bases. The J call could be wrong; TRBJ2-7 is a better fit for the DNA end. Germline CDR1 is SGHDT and CDR2 is YYEEEE. There are 14 residues in the CDR3. Here the CDR3 reads CASSRGQFTYEQYF. DNA for the CDR3: TGTGCCAGCAGCCGGGGACAGTTCACCTACGAGCAGTACTTC.

In its sample, this clonotype was seen once. The chain joins TRBV27 to TRBJ1-1; no reliable D call. V was cut by 2 bases and J by 0 bases, with 7 bases left in between. This CDR3 has 14 residues. The germline gives CDR1 MNHEY, CDR2 SMNVEV (reference sequence). The CDR3 region is CASSLRPLNTEAFF. CDR3 bases: TGTGCCAGCAGTTTACGACCGCTGAACACTGAAGCTTTCTTT.

This clonotype showed up many times. This rearrangement joins TRBV10-3 to TRBJ2-7, with D uncertain. The CDR3 sequence is 12 residues long. The germline V gene encodes CDR1 ENHRY and CDR2 SYGVKD. V was trimmed by 0 bases and J by 2 bases, leaving 2 bases between them. The CDR3 nucleotides read TGTGCCATCAGTGAGTCCCCCTACGAGCAGTACTTC. It translates to CAISESPYEQYF.

This clonotype was counted ten times or more. The chain links TRBV2 to TRBJ2-7; no firm D call. With 8 bases removed from V and 3 bases from J, the gap between germline ends came to 8 bases. CDR1 is SNHLY and CDR2 is FYNNEI in the germline V gene. This CDR3 region has 11 residues. The chain's CDR3 is CASRIYYEQYF. For the CDR3, the DNA is TGTGCCAGCCGGATATACTACGAGCAGTACTTC.

With regard to this clonotype: One junction end disagrees with the germline gene, perhaps due to a read error. CDR3 sequence (DNA): TGTGCCACCAGCAAAGGAGGGTACAGAGGTCCCCCGCAGTACTTT. Protein: CATSKGGYRGPPQYF. The chain employs TRBV15 and TRBJ2-5; D is possibly TRBD2 (6 bases). The CDR3 is made up of 15 amino acids. CDR1 LNHNV and CDR2 YYDKDF come from the germline V gene (reference sequence).